These 21 T cell receptor beta chains came from one sample sequenced in a study of CD8+ T cells in alopecia areata. Investigators isolated RNA and reverse transcribed it into cDNA to act as the sequencing template. Sequencing used immunoSEQ multiplex PCR; TCRdb keeps in-frame clones, though not all of them. The table records 150,000 or so clones, around 55% of them present only once. This specimen consisted of CD8+ T cells sorted from blood, obtained at week 0. The origin of the receptors is a human donor with alopecia areata.

The rearrangement uses TRBV30 and TRBJ1-1; 9 positions agree with TRBD1. With V trimmed by 3 bases and J by 2 bases, 7 bases remained unmatched. Germline CDR1 and CDR2: GTSNPN and SVGIG (reference sequence). The CDR3 has 15 amino acids. The chain's CDR3 is CAWRAGTGTNTEAFF. DNA of the CDR3: TGTGCCTGGAGGGCAGGGACAGGGACAAACACTGAAGCTTTCTTT.

V gene TRBV30 combines with J gene TRBJ2-5; D gene ambiguous. The germline gives CDR1 GTSNPN, CDR2 SVGIG (reference sequence). Between the trimmed V and J ends, which lost 3 bases and 11 bases, there was a span of 19 bases. The CDR3 runs to 13 residues. The CDR3 spells CAWSYIQRNEQYF. Written as DNA, the CDR3 is TGTGCCTGGAGCTACATCCAGAGGAATGAGCAGTACTTC.

About this clone: The sample has other DNA sequences that encode this CDR3 too. This chain connects TRBV29-1 to TRBJ2-7; TRBD1 aligns across 9 bases. Germline values: CDR1 SQVTM, CDR2 ANQGSEA. This CDR3 has 13 residues. J gave up 1 base and V 6 bases, and 4 bases lay outside the gene matches. CDR3 bases: TGCAGCGTAGGACAGGGGTCTTCCTACGAGCAGTACTTC. This encodes CSVGQGSSYEQYF.

The V gene is TRBV4-3, the J gene TRBJ2-7, with 8 nucleotides matching TRBD2. Per germline, CDR1 LGHNA and CDR2 YSLEER. This CDR3 comprises 15 residues. The V gene end was trimmed by 3 bases and the J gene end by 1 base; junction bases not matched to a gene: 5. The DNA for the CDR3 is TGCGCCAGCAGCCAGAGTCGGGGGGGATCCTACGAGCAGTACTTC. Its translation is CASSQSRGGSYEQYF.

The J gene is TRBJ2-7, the V gene TRBV9; D unresolved. The CDR3 extends over 14 amino acids. Germline CDR1 reads SGDLS; CDR2 reads YYNGEE. Trimming left V 4 bases short and J 4 bases short, with 15 bases between. The CDR3 nucleotides read TGTGCCAGCAGCCCGACTTATTCTAATTACGAGCAGTACTTC. This codes for CASSPTYSNYEQYF. The full variable domain, in which reference TRBV9 and TRBJ2-7 provide the parts outside the CDR3, is DSGVTQTPKHLITATGQRVTLRCSPRSGDLSVYWYQQSLDQGLQFLIQYYNGEERAKGNILERFSAQQFPDLHSELNLSSLELGDSALYFCASSPTYSNYEQYFGPGTRLTVT.

Turning to this clone: Germline and junction disagree at one end, which may indicate a read error. The CDR3 sequence is CASEDRGGLFGGTF. The CDR3 DNA follows: TGCGCGTCTGAGGACCGGGGGGGTCTTTTCGGTGGCACCTTC. The chain combines TRBV19 with TRBJ1-2; maybe TRBD1 (5 bases). Germline CDR1 LNHDA, CDR2 SQIVND (reference sequence). The CDR3 has 14 amino acids. Filled out from reference TRBV19 and TRBJ1-2, the complete variable domain reads DGGITQSPKYLFRKEGQNVTLSCEQNLNHDAMYWYRQDPGQGLRLIYYSQIVNDFQKGDIAEGYSVSREKKESFPLTVTSAQKNPTAFYLCASEDRGGLFGGTFGSGTRLTVV.

The chain uses TRBV6-6 and TRBJ1-6; D might be TRBD1 (6 bases). V shed 6 bases and J shed 6 bases, with 6 bases lying between them. CDR3 length: 12 residues. CDR1 MNHNY and CDR2 SVGAGI come from the germline V gene (reference sequence). Here the CDR3 reads CASRQGNSPLHF. The CDR3 nucleotides are TGTGCCAGCAGACAGGGTAATTCACCCCTCCACTTT.

CDR3 protein: CASSDEKLMNTEAFF. The CDR3 region has the DNA TGCGCCAGCAGCGATGAGAAACTTATGAACACTGAAGCTTTCTTT. This chain uses TRBV5-1 with TRBJ1-1, with unresolved D. Germline loops: CDR1 SGHRS, CDR2 YFSETQ. The CDR3 is 15 amino acids. V lost 4 bases to trimming and J lost 0 bases, with 13 bases between them.

This clone has more than one count but fewer than ten. The chain employs TRBV5-5 and TRBJ1-1, with 11 positions matching TRBD1. Unmatched junction bases numbered 2, after V lost 4 bases and J lost 3 bases. The CDR3 is 14 amino acids. Germline CDR1 and CDR2: SGHKS and YYEKEE (reference sequence). CDR3: CASSGQGAYTEAFF. DNA of the CDR3: TGTGCCAGCAGCGGACAGGGGGCCTACACTGAAGCTTTCTTT.

The rearrangement uses TRBV9 and TRBJ1-1, with D unresolved. The CDR3 spans 13 residues. Trimming took off 4 bases at V and 5 bases at J, with 12 bases between the two ends. Germline values: CDR1 SGDLS, CDR2 YYNGEE. CDR3 coding DNA: TGTGCCAGCAGCCCCGCCCTGGCGACTGAAGCTTTCTTT. This codes for CASSPALATEAFF.

This clone was counted only a few times. The chain carries TRBV29-1 and TRBJ1-4; 8 positions match TRBD1. The germline CDR1 and CDR2 sequences are SQVTM and ANQGSEA. V shed 7 bases, J shed 8 bases, and the junction held 15 bases outside the gene matches. The CDR3 consists of 15 residues. CDR3 bases: TGCAGCGCCGAGCAGGCGGACAGGGAAGGCGAAAAACTGTTTTTT. Its translation is CSAEQADREGEKLFF.

The genes are TRBV7-9 and TRBJ1-4; possible D gene TRBD1, 6 bases. Germline loops: CDR1 SEHNR, CDR2 FQNEAQ (reference sequence). The length of the CDR3 is 13 residues. V dropped 5 bases and J dropped 7 bases, with 11 bases sitting between them. The CDR3 sequence: CASSPQGSEKLFF. The DNA for the CDR3 is TGTGCCAGCAGCCCACAGGGTTCTGAAAAACTGTTTTTT.

This clone was counted between two and nine times. The J gene is TRBJ2-2, the V gene TRBV10-3, with D hard to call. The V end was cut by 7 bases, the J end by 0 bases, with 9 bases between. Germline V gene sequence: CDR1 ENHRY, CDR2 SYGVKD. This CDR3 has 14 residues. In nucleotides, the CDR3 is TGTGCCATCAAAGAACCCGCGAACACCGGGGAGCTGTTTTTT. Protein product: CAIKEPANTGELFF.

This chain links TRBV4-3 with TRBJ2-7, with D perhaps TRBD1 (5 bases). Trimming cost V 1 base and J 7 bases, with 14 bases left between them. Germline loops: CDR1 LGHNA, CDR2 YSLEER. This CDR3 spans 14 amino acids. The CDR3 DNA is TGCGCCAGCAGCCAAGTGGGCATCCAGGGTGAGCAGTACTTC. Amino acids: CASSQVGIQGEQYF.

This chain connects TRBV11-2 to TRBJ1-1; TRBD1 matches at 8 bases. The CDR3 is made up of 14 amino acids. V lost 2 bases and J lost 4; bases outside the gene matches: 3. Germline V gene data show CDR1 as SGHAT and CDR2 as FQNNGV. CDR3: CASSLNRGSTEAFF. The DNA for the CDR3 is TGTGCCAGCAGCTTAAACAGGGGGAGCACTGAAGCTTTCTTT.

V gene TRBV13 combines with J gene TRBJ1-1; D remains unclear. Germline loops: CDR1 PRHDT, CDR2 FYEKMQ (reference sequence). Trimming shortened V by 5 bases and J by 9 bases, and 19 bases separated the two germline ends. The CDR3 has 14 amino acids. CDR3 residues: CASSEGVVRGKAFF. The CDR3 region has the DNA TGTGCCAGCAGCGAAGGTGTTGTTCGGGGTAAAGCTTTCTTT.

The rearrangement uses TRBV27 and TRBJ1-5; D gene unclear. The CDR3 contains 15 residues. The V end lost 0 bases, the J end lost 4 bases, and 10 bases lay between the germline ends. CDR1 is MNHEY and CDR2 is SMNVEV in the germline V gene (reference sequence). The CDR3 sequence: CASSLSSNSNQPQHF. The CDR3, as DNA: TGTGCCAGCAGTTTATCGAGTAACTCAAATCAGCCCCAGCATTTT.

CDR3 amino acids: CASSLTTGTSGGITDTQYF. For the CDR3, the DNA is TGTGCCAGCAGCTTAACCACCGGGACTAGCGGGGGGATCACAGATACGCAGTATTTT. The chain carries TRBV7-2 and TRBJ2-3; 15 nucleotides line up with TRBD2. Germline assignment: CDR1 SGHTA and CDR2 FQGNSA. CDR3 size: 19 residues. V gave up 2 bases and J gave up 2 bases; unmatched junction bases: 8. The whole variable domain, filled in from reference TRBV7-2 and TRBJ2-3, reads GAGVSQSPSNKVTEKGKDVELRCDPISGHTALYWYRQSLGQGLEFLIYFQGNSAPDKSGLPSDRFSAERTGGSVSTLTIQRTQQEDSAVYLCASSLTTGTSGGITDTQYFGPGTRLTVL.

The chain combines TRBV10-3 with TRBJ1-2; TRBD1 aligns across 9 bases. V gave up 2 bases and J gave up 5 bases; unmatched junction bases: 3. The germline V gene encodes CDR1 ENHRY and CDR2 SYGVKD. This CDR3 region has 14 residues. This CDR3 reads CAISETGGTYGYTF. The CDR3 DNA reads TGTGCCATCAGTGAGACAGGGGGCACGTATGGCTACACCTTC.

This clone has just a few counts. The rearrangement uses TRBV29-1 and TRBJ1-2; tentatively, D is TRBD1 (6 bases). Per the germline V gene, CDR1 is SQVTM and CDR2 is ANQGSEA. V was cut by 3 bases and J by 0 bases, with 17 bases left in between. The CDR3 runs to 16 residues. CDR3: CSVDSGAAYANYGYTF. The CDR3 nucleotides read TGCAGCGTTGATTCGGGGGCTGCGTACGCTAACTATGGCTACACCTTC.

The V gene is TRBV5-4, the J gene TRBJ2-6, with a weak D call TRBD2 (6 bases). With 4 bases removed from V and 0 bases from J, the gap between germline ends came to 11 bases. The germline CDR1 and CDR2 sequences are SGHNT and YYREEE (reference sequence). The CDR3 sequence is 16 residues long. The CDR3 loop is CASSQDSGSGANVLTF. The CDR3, as DNA: TGTGCCAGCAGCCAAGATAGCGGCTCTGGGGCCAACGTCCTGACTTTC.